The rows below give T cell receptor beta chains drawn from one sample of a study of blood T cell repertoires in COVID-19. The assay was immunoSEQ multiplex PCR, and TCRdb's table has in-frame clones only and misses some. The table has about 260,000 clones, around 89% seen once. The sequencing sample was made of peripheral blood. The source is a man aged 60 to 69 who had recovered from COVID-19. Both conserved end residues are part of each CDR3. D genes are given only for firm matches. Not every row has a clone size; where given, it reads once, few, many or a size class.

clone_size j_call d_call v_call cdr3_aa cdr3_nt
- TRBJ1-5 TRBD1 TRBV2 CASSVARGRRSNQPQHF TGTGCCAGCAGTGTCGCCAGGGGGCGCCGGAGCAATCAGCCCCAGCATTTT
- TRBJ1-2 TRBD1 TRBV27 CASKADRVAYGYTF TGTGCCAGCAAGGCCGACAGGGTAGCCTATGGCTACACCTTC
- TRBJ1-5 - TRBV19 CASSIQGPGQPQHF TGTGCCAGTAGTATTCAGGGTCCCGGACAGCCCCAGCATTTT
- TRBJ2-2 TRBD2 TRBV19 CASSITGGLGELFF TGTGCCAGTAGTATTACGGGGGGGCTCGGGGAGCTGTTTTTT
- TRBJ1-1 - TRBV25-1 CASTDRWNTEAFF TGTGCCAGCACGGACAGATGGAACACTGAAGCTTTCTTT
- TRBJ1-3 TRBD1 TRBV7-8 CASSLNRGRSGNTIYF TGTGCCAGCAGCTTAAACAGGGGACGCTCTGGAAACACCATATATTTT
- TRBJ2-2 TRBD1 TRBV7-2 CASSPDRGRFPGELFF TGTGCCAGCAGCCCTGACAGGGGGCGCTTTCCCGGGGAGCTGTTTTTT
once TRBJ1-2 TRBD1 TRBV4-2 CASSQGGGDRDGSSYTF TGTGCCAGCAGCCAAGGAGGAGGGGACAGGGATGGTTCGAGCTACACCTTC
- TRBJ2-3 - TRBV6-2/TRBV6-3 CASSYDGEDTQYF TGTGCCAGCAGTTACGATGGAGAAGATACGCAGTATTTT
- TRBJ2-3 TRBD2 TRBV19 CASSNPGLAGASTDTQYF TGTGCCAGTAGCAATCCGGGACTAGCGGGGGCCAGCACAGATACGCAGTATTTT
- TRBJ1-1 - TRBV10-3 CAIPRQGLIKDPKLIF TGTGCCATCCCCCGGCAGGGCCTTATCAAAGACCCTAAGTTAATATTC
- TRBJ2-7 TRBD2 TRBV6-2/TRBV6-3 CASSYSRTSGPTWEQYF TGTGCCAGCAGTTACTCCAGGACTAGCGGTCCTACGTGGGAGCAGTACTTC
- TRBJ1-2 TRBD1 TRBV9 CASSVGPGQGNYGYTF TGTGCCAGCAGCGTAGGACCGGGACAGGGGAACTATGGCTACACCTTC
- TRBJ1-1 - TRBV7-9 CASSRGIIDGFEAFF TGTGCCAGCAGCCGCGGTATAATCGACGGCTTTGAAGCTTTCTTT
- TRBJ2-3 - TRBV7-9 CASSPRGGTRTDTQYF TGTGCCAGCAGCCCTCGCGGGGGCACTCGCACAGATACGCAGTATTTT
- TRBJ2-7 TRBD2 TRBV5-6 CASSETSGAYEQYF TGTGCCAGCAGTGAGACTAGCGGAGCCTACGAGCAGTACTTC
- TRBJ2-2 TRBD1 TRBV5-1 CASSPRTSGQGASTGELFF TGCGCCAGCAGCCCGCGGACCTCTGGACAGGGGGCTAGCACCGGGGAGCTGTTTTTT
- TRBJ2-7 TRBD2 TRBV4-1 CASSQEGGVKHYEQYF TGCGCCAGCAGCCAAGAGGGGGGGGTAAAGCACTACGAGCAGTACTTC
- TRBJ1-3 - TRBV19 CASSIPSSGNTIYF TGTGCCAGTAGTATTCCGTCGTCTGGAAACACCATATATTTT
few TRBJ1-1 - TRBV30 CAWSVGQSRSEAFF TGTGCCTGGAGTGTTGGACAGTCCAGGTCCGAAGCTTTCTTT
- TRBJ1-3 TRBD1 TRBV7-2 CASSSTGTGLIDTIYF TGTGCCAGCAGCTCCACCGGGACAGGTTTGATAGACACCATATATTTT
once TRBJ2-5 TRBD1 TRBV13 CASSSARDRGVYQETQYF TGTGCCAGCAGCTCTGCCCGGGACAGGGGTGTGTACCAAGAGACCCAGTACTTC
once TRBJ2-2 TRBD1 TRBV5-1 CASSSLSGTGDPGELFF TGCGCCAGCAGCTCCCTTTCCGGGACAGGGGACCCCGGGGAGCTGTTTTTT
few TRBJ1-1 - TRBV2 CASSEEGNTEAFF TGTGCCAGCAGTGAGGAGGGGAACACTGAAGCTTTCTTT
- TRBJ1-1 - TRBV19 CASSIGDSNTEAFF TGTGCCAGTAGTATTGGAGACTCGAACACTGAAGCTTTCTTT
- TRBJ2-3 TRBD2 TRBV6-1 CASSLPSGGTQYF TGTGCCAGCAGCTTGCCTAGCGGAGGCACGCAGTATTTT
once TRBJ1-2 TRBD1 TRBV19 CASSSLDRAYGYTF TGTGCCAGTAGTTCCTTGGACAGGGCCTATGGCTACACCTTC
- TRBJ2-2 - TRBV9 CASSVDGLQGLNTGELFF TGTGCCAGCAGCGTAGATGGTTTACAGGGCTTGAACACCGGGGAGCTGTTTTTT
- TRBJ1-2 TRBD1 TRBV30 CAWTMGQGRYGYTF TGTGCCTGGACCATGGGACAGGGGAGATATGGCTACACCTTC
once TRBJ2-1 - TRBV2 CASSEVSGLSYNEQFF TGTGCCAGCAGTGAAGTAAGCGGCCTCTCCTACAATGAGCAGTTCTTC
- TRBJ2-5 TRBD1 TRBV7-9 CASSLAGQGAQYF TGTGCCAGCAGCTTAGCGGGACAGGGGGCCCAGTACTTC